A selection of T cell receptor beta chains follows, all from one sample in a study of spatial heterogeneity in lung cancer. Via MiXCR, TCRdb re-called the 5' RACE reads, giving one row per CDR3 protein. Of approximately 50,000 distinct CDR3 sequences listed, around 7.7% were seen once; the top ten hold approximately 35%. The sequenced sample was PBMCs, obtained at follow-up. The receptor set was obtained from a female donor with early-stage non-small cell lung cancer. The CDR3 runs from the conserved cysteine through the conserved F or W. D genes are given only for firm matches. Part of the rows lack a size; the others show once, few, many or a class for expanded clones.

V gene: TRBV28; J gene: TRBJ1-6; D gene: .; clone size: few; CDR3 DNA: TGTGCCAGCAGTTTAGGGGGGCGCGCTTCCTATAATTCACCCCTCCACTTT; CDR3 protein: CASSLGGRASYNSPLHF
V gene: TRBV4-3; J gene: TRBJ2-1; D gene: TRBD2; clone size: few; CDR3 DNA: TGCGCCAGCAGCCAGAGCGGGGGATTCTACAATGAGCAGTTCTTC; CDR3 protein: CASSQSGGFYNEQFF
V gene: TRBV29-1; J gene: TRBJ1-5; D gene: TRBD1; clone size: many; CDR3 DNA: TGCAGCGTAACCAGGGGGGTAAATCAGCCCCAGCATTTT; CDR3 protein: CSVTRGVNQPQHF
V gene: TRBV6-2/TRBV6-3; J gene: TRBJ1-1; D gene: .; clone size: once; CDR3 DNA: TGTGCCAGCAAATATGAAGAGAACACTGAAGCTTTCTTT; CDR3 protein: CASKYEENTEAFF
V gene: TRBV7-6; J gene: TRBJ2-7; D gene: TRBD1; clone size: many; CDR3 DNA: TGTGCCAGCAGCCCCACTTCCGGGACAGGGGTCGAGCAGTACTTC; CDR3 protein: CASSPTSGTGVEQYF
V gene: TRBV2; J gene: TRBJ1-5; D gene: .; clone size: .; CDR3 DNA: TGTGCCAGCAGTGAACAGGGGCTGGAGGGTCAGCCCCAGCATTTT; CDR3 protein: CASSEQGLEGQPQHF
V gene: TRBV5-1; J gene: TRBJ1-1; D gene: .; clone size: few; CDR3 DNA: TGCGCCAGCAGCTTTGGGGGCGAAACTGAAGCTTTCTTT; CDR3 protein: CASSFGGETEAFF
V gene: TRBV5-6; J gene: TRBJ2-1; D gene: TRBD1; clone size: many; CDR3 DNA: TGTGCCAGCAGTTCACCGGGACAGGGGCGGGATGAGCAGTTCTTC; CDR3 protein: CASSSPGQGRDEQFF
V gene: TRBV2; J gene: TRBJ2-3; D gene: .; clone size: medium-sized; CDR3 DNA: TGTGCCAGCAGCTTTTCCCTAGCCGGAGATACGCAGTATTTT; CDR3 protein: CASSFSLAGDTQYF
V gene: TRBV20-1; J gene: TRBJ2-7; D gene: .; clone size: few; CDR3 DNA: TGCAGTGCTAGAGATCTTGTCGGATCCTACGAGCAGTACTTC; CDR3 protein: CSARDLVGSYEQYF
V gene: TRBV2; J gene: TRBJ2-5; D gene: TRBD2; clone size: many; CDR3 DNA: TGTGCCAGCAGGCTCGAACCGGGAGGCCAAGAGACCCAGTACTTC; CDR3 protein: CASRLEPGGQETQYF
V gene: TRBV5-4; J gene: TRBJ2-5; D gene: .; clone size: .; CDR3 DNA: TGTGCCAGCAGCTTGGAGAATCAAGAGACCCAGTACTTC; CDR3 protein: CASSLENQETQYF
V gene: TRBV11-2; J gene: TRBJ2-4; D gene: .; clone size: many; CDR3 DNA: TGTGCCAGCAGCTTAGATCTCAGTGCCGGTACCAAAAACATTCAGTACTTC; CDR3 protein: CASSLDLSAGTKNIQYF
V gene: TRBV11-2; J gene: TRBJ2-1; D gene: .; clone size: few; CDR3 DNA: TGTGCCAGCAGCGGAAGGAAGGGACATACTGAGCAGTTCTTC; CDR3 protein: CASSGRKGHTEQFF
V gene: TRBV5-6; J gene: TRBJ2-6; D gene: .; clone size: many; CDR3 DNA: TGTGCCAGCAGCTGGGGGATGACAGACTCTGGGGCCAACGTCCTGACTTTC; CDR3 protein: CASSWGMTDSGANVLTF
V gene: TRBV6-2/TRBV6-3; J gene: TRBJ2-1; D gene: TRBD2; clone size: few; CDR3 DNA: TGTGCCAGCAGGCTAGCGGGGTCCTACAATGAGCAGTTCTTC; CDR3 protein: CASRLAGSYNEQFF
V gene: TRBV28; J gene: TRBJ2-3; D gene: .; clone size: few; CDR3 DNA: TGTGCCAGCAGTTTGGCCCCTGTTGGGGGAGATACGCAGTATTTT; CDR3 protein: CASSLAPVGGDTQYF
V gene: TRBV2; J gene: TRBJ2-1; D gene: TRBD2; clone size: many; CDR3 DNA: TGTGCCAGCACCGGGACTAGCGGCGGTGAGCAGTTCTTC; CDR3 protein: CASTGTSGGEQFF
V gene: TRBV20-1; J gene: TRBJ1-1; D gene: .; clone size: many; CDR3 DNA: TGCAGTGCTAGACTCACACGCAAAATGAACACTGAAGCTTTCTTT; CDR3 protein: CSARLTRKMNTEAFF
V gene: TRBV29-1; J gene: TRBJ1-1; D gene: .; clone size: .; CDR3 DNA: TGCAGCGTTGTTCGGGGGTCTGATGTGGCTTTCTTT; CDR3 protein: CSVVRGSDVAFF
V gene: TRBV30; J gene: TRBJ2-5; D gene: TRBD2; clone size: few; CDR3 DNA: TGTGCCTGGAGTGTCGGACTAGGGGAAGAGACCCAGTACTTC; CDR3 protein: CAWSVGLGEETQYF
V gene: TRBV6-5; J gene: TRBJ2-7; D gene: TRBD1; clone size: many; CDR3 DNA: TGTGCCAGCAGTTATTCTCCGACAGGGTGGGACTACGAGCAGTACTTC; CDR3 protein: CASSYSPTGWDYEQYF
V gene: TRBV10-2; J gene: TRBJ1-4; D gene: .; clone size: .; CDR3 DNA: TGCGCCAGCTACGTCGGGGAAAAACTGTTTTTT; CDR3 protein: CASYVGEKLFF
V gene: TRBV5-1; J gene: TRBJ2-7; D gene: .; clone size: many; CDR3 DNA: TGCGCCAGCAGCCAACAGACTATCGACGAGCAGTACTTC; CDR3 protein: CASSQQTIDEQYF
V gene: TRBV14; J gene: TRBJ1-1; D gene: .; clone size: many; CDR3 DNA: TGTGCCAGCAGCCAACTTTCGACAGCTTTCTTT; CDR3 protein: CASSQLSTAFF
V gene: TRBV5-1; J gene: TRBJ2-1; D gene: .; clone size: .; CDR3 DNA: TGCGCCAGCAGAACGAGCTTGGGGGCTGGCGGCAATGAGCAGTTCTTC; CDR3 protein: CASRTSLGAGGNEQFF
V gene: TRBV18; J gene: TRBJ2-5; D gene: .; clone size: .; CDR3 DNA: TGTGCCAGCTCAACCGGGACCAAAGAGACCCAGTACTTC; CDR3 protein: CASSTGTKETQYF
V gene: TRBV12-3/TRBV12-4; J gene: TRBJ1-6; D gene: .; clone size: many; CDR3 DNA: TGTGCCAGCAGTCCAGTGCGGGGGCTGTTTTCACCCCTCCACTTT; CDR3 protein: CASSPVRGLFSPLHF